This TCR beta chain was sequenced during a study of T cell repertoires in cytomegalovirus infection. TCRdb called the reads again in MiXCR, with one record for every CDR3 protein. In the table there are approximately 500,000 distinct CDR3 sequences, about a quarter of which are singletons. This clonotype was observed a few times. The germline V gene encodes CDR1 MNHNY and CDR2 SVGAGI (reference sequence). The J segment lost 2 bases and the V segment lost 5 bases, leaving 7 bases of the junction unmatched. This CDR3 contains 16 residues. Sequenced input: PBMCs. This chain links TRBV6-6 with TRBJ1-5; TRBD1 agrees at 9 bases. This clonotype originated in a human donor in good health (CMV status not recorded). Some clones in this sample may be carry-over from other donors' samples. In nucleotides, the CDR3 is TGTGCCAGCAGTCCCCCACAGGGGGCTGGCAATCAGCCCCAGCATTTT. Its protein product is CASSPPQGAGNQPQHF.